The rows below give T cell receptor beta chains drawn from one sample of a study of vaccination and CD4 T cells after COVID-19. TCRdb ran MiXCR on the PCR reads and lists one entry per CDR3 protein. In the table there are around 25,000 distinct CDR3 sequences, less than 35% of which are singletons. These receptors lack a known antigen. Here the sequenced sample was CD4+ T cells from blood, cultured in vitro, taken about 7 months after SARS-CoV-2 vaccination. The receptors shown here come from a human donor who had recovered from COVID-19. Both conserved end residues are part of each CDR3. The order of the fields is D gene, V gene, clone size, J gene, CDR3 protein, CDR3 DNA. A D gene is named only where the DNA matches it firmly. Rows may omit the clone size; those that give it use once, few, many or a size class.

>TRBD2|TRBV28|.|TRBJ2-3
CASRGGAGGPVDRADTQYF
TGTGCCAGCAGGGGGGGAGCGGGAGGGCCGGTCGACCGCGCAGATACGCAGTATTTT
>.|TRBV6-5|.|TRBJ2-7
CASSYSEYSYEQYF
TGTGCCAGCAGTTACTCGGAGTACTCCTACGAGCAGTACTTC
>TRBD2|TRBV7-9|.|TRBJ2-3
CALAGEGMDTQYF
TGTGCCCTCGCGGGGGAGGGCATGGATACGCAGTATTTT
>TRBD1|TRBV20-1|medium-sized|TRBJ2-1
CSARTGSHNEQFF
TGCAGTGCTAGGACAGGGAGTCACAATGAGCAGTTCTTC
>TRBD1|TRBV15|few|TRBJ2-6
CATSIRDRVSSGANVLTF
TGTGCCACCAGCATTCGGGACAGGGTCTCCTCTGGGGCCAACGTCCTGACTTTC
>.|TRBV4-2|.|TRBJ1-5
CASSPYGLSNQPQHF
TGTGCCAGCAGCCCGTACGGGTTGAGCAATCAGCCCCAGCATTTT
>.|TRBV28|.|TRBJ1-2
CASRPPGRVGGYTF
TGTGCCAGCAGACCTCCGGGCAGGGTGGGAGGCTACACCTTC
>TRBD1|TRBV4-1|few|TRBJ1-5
CASSQEVRQGGNQPQHF
TGCGCCAGCAGCCAAGAGGTTAGACAGGGGGGCAATCAGCCCCAGCATTTT
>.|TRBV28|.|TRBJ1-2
CASSLGGGHGYTF
TGTGCCAGCAGTCTGGGGGGTGGTCATGGCTACACCTTC
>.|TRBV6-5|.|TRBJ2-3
CASSYSGLGRRGTDTQYF
TGTGCCAGCAGTTACTCGGGGTTGGGGCGGAGGGGTACAGATACGCAGTATTTT
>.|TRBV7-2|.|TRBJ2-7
CASSLRLVGYEQYF
TGTGCCAGCAGCCTACGACTAGTGGGCTACGAGCAGTACTTC
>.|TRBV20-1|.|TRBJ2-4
CSARGVGARDIQYF
TGCAGTGCTAGAGGGGTGGGAGCTAGGGACATTCAGTACTTC